Reported below is one T cell receptor (beta chain). Assay used: immunoSEQ multiplex PCR; TCRdb lists only in-frame clones, some missing. The sample consists of roughly 430,000 clones, 88% of them appearing once. These data are taken from a study of blood T cell repertoires in COVID-19. Study details: Specimens from acute and convalescent COVID-19 originated in the United States, Italy and Spain. T cells, B-cell-depleted T cells, or PBMCs supplied cDNA or gDNA.

Researchers sorted participants into cohorts using their self-reported clinical history. Trimming left V 1 base short and J 4 bases short, with 13 bases between. Germline CDR1 is SGHAT and CDR2 is FQNNGV. This CDR3 is 15 amino acids long. This TCR was sampled from a woman between 35 and 50 years old with acute COVID-19. Sequenced sample: PBMCs or T cells enriched from blood (not recorded which). This chain joins TRBV11-2 and TRBJ1-2; D possibly corresponds to TRBD1 (6 bases). For the CDR3, the DNA is TGTGCCAGCAGCTTAGGGGCAGGGGTTCGCTATGGCTACACCTTC. This translates into CASSLGAGVRYGYTF.